Listed here are 31 T cell receptor beta chains from one sample, sequenced in a study of CD8 T cells in Susac syndrome. When the RNA was reverse transcribed, random hexamers were used with an input of about 0.45 to 1 ug. TCRdb passed the immunoSEQ multiplex PCR reads through MiXCR, listing each CDR3 protein once. The sample has around 71,000 distinct CDR3 sequences, around 93% seen once. Material for sequencing was CD4+ T cells from PBMCs. These TCRs come from a human donor with Susac syndrome.

The rearrangement uses TRBV28 and TRBJ2-2; a possible D gene is TRBD2 (6 bases). The CDR3 sequence is 16 residues long. CDR1 and CDR2 (germline): MDHEN, SYDVKM. Trimming pared 6 bases from V and 0 bases from J, leaving 14 bases between. CDR3: CASSLNPGANTGELFF. CDR3 coding DNA: TGTGCCAGCAGCCTTAACCCGGGGGCGAACACCGGGGAGCTGTTTTTT.

The chain carries TRBV20-1 and TRBJ2-1; the D gene is possibly TRBD1 (5 bases). This CDR3 region has 12 residues. V was shortened by 6 bases and J by 8 bases, with 14 bases between the two germline ends. The germline V gene has CDR1 DFQATT and CDR2 SNEGSKA (reference sequence). DNA of the CDR3: TGCAGTGCCAGCCAAGGGGTCGATGAGCAGTTCTTC. Protein sequence: CSASQGVDEQFF.

V gene TRBV4-2 combines with J gene TRBJ1-1; possible D gene TRBD1, 6 bases. V was shortened by 1 base and J by 5 bases, with 20 bases between the two germline ends. CDR3 length: 17 amino acids. Looked up from germline, CDR1 is LGHNA and CDR2 is YNFKEQ. The CDR3 sequence is CASSQAGAGGGRTEAFF. CDR3 DNA sequence: TGTGCCAGCAGCCAAGCGGGGGCGGGGGGCGGTCGGACTGAAGCTTTCTTT.

A few counts support this clonotype. This rearrangement joins TRBV5-1 to TRBJ1-2; a possible D gene is TRBD1 (6 bases). Germline CDR1 SGHRS, CDR2 YFSETQ. The CDR3 is made up of 20 amino acids. V lost 4 bases and J 3 bases, leaving 31 bases between the germline ends. The CDR3, as DNA: TGCGCCAGCAGCACCTCCGGACCACGAGAGACAGGATGGGTGGACTATGGCTACACCTTC. Translation: CASSTSGPRETGWVDYGYTF.

The V call is TRBV20-1, the J call TRBJ1-4; no firm D call. The CDR3 runs 13 residues. Germline assignment: CDR1 DFQATT and CDR2 SNEGSKA (reference sequence). V was trimmed by 8 bases and J by 0 bases, leaving 10 bases between them. The CDR3 DNA reads TGCAGTAGCTCTGCAACAACTAATGAAAAACTGTTTTTT. It specifies CSSSATTNEKLFF.

The rearrangement uses TRBV28 and TRBJ2-7, with a tentative D call TRBD2 (7 bases). CDR1 and CDR2 from the germline V gene are MDHEN and SYDVKM. Trimming took off 4 bases at V and 3 bases at J, with 22 bases between the two ends. The CDR3 sequence is 17 residues long. The CDR3 DNA sequence: TGTGCCAGCAGTTGGGGGGGCGCTCCCCCGAGTCACTACGAGCAGTACTTC. It encodes CASSWGGAPPSHYEQYF. Looking up the rest from reference TRBV28 and TRBJ2-7 gives the full variable domain: DVKVTQSSRYLVKRTGEKVFLECVQDMDHENMFWYRQDPGLGLRLIYFSYDVKMKEKGDIPEGYSVSREKKERFSLILESASTNQTSMYLCASSWGGAPPSHYEQYFGPGTRLTVT.

V and J are TRBV14 and TRBJ2-1, with D possibly TRBD1 on 6 matching bases. The ends were cut back, 4 bases at V and 4 bases at J, with 11 bases in the middle. Germline CDR1 and CDR2: SGHDN and FVKESK. This CDR3 contains 14 residues. CDR3 sequence (DNA): TGTGCCAGCAGCCCGGATACAGGGTACAATGAGCAGTTCTTC. Protein sequence: CASSPDTGYNEQFF.

The V call is TRBV5-1, the J call TRBJ2-7; D ambiguous. The CDR3 has 13 residues. Trimming stripped 3 bases from V and 4 bases from J, with 11 bases between. Germline CDR1 is SGHRS and CDR2 is YFSETQ. DNA of the CDR3: TGCGCCAGCAGCTCCCCGGACCGGTACGAGCAGTACTTC. Amino acid sequence: CASSSPDRYEQYF.

The V and J genes are TRBV5-6 and TRBJ1-2; 7 nucleotides agree with TRBD1. The length of the CDR3 is 14 residues. The ends lost 3 bases at V and 3 bases at J; junction bases unmatched: 5. From germline, CDR1 is SGHDT and CDR2 YYEEEE. Here the CDR3 DNA reads TGTGCCAGCAGCTATCCTGACAGGGACTATGGCTACACCTTC. It specifies CASSYPDRDYGYTF.

The CDR3 DNA reads TGTGCCAGCAGTTTCGGACAGGACCACACTGAAGCTTTCTTT. As protein: CASSFGQDHTEAFF. The chain carries TRBV28 and TRBJ1-1, with TRBD1 matching over 7 bases. Germline loops: CDR1 MDHEN, CDR2 SYDVKM. The CDR3 runs to 14 residues. The V and J ends lost 3 bases and 3 bases, in that order; junction bases with no gene match: 4.

This clonotype was recorded only once. The rearrangement joins TRBV12-3 or TRBV12-4 to TRBJ2-1, with D tentatively TRBD1 (5 bases). CDR3 length equals 13 residues. The V gene lost 7 bases and the J gene lost 6 bases, with 13 bases spanning the gap. The CDR3 nucleotides are TGTGCCAGCACCATCTTGCAGGGCAATGAGCAGTTCTTC. It codes for CASTILQGNEQFF.

This clonotype has only one observation. V usage is TRBV20-1 and J usage is TRBJ2-5; tentative D call: TRBD1 (6 bases). Per germline, CDR1 DFQATT and CDR2 SNEGSKA (reference sequence). Trimming took off 0 bases at V and 7 bases at J, with 12 bases between the two ends. The length of the CDR3 is 13 residues. The CDR3 DNA reads as TGCAGTGCTAGAGAAGGGGGTTACGGGACCCAGTACTTC. This translates into CSAREGGYGTQYF.

The V call is TRBV6-4, the J call TRBJ2-1, with D unresolved. The V and J ends lost 6 bases and 0 bases respectively, with 12 bases between them. In germline, CDR1 is MRHNA, CDR2 SNTAGT. The CDR3 consists of 15 residues. The CDR3 nucleotides read TGTGCCAGCAGCCGACGCACAAGCTCCTACAATGAGCAGTTCTTC. This codes for CASSRRTSSYNEQFF.

The V gene is TRBV4-3, the J gene TRBJ2-7, with 9 bases that match TRBD1. CDR1 and CDR2 from the germline V gene are LGHNA and YSLEER. This CDR3 has 16 residues. The V and J ends lost 0 bases and 1 base, in that order; junction bases with no gene match: 4. CDR3 in DNA: TGCGCCAGCAGCCAAGATCTGGGGACAGGGTCCTACGAGCAGTACTTC. Its protein is CASSQDLGTGSYEQYF.

This clonotype was recorded once. The V call is TRBV6-6, the J call TRBJ1-5; the D gene is possibly TRBD1 (5 bases). V shed 3 bases and J shed 4 bases, with 10 bases lying between them. CDR1 and CDR2 from the germline V gene are MNHNY and SVGAGI (reference sequence). The CDR3 consists of 14 residues. DNA for the CDR3: TGTGCCAGCAGTTATCGGGGCGCAAATCAGCCCCAGCATTTT. This gives the protein CASSYRGANQPQHF.

This chain connects TRBV10-3 to TRBJ2-1; 7 bases are shared with TRBD2. V shed 4 bases, J shed 8 bases, and the junction held 8 bases outside the gene matches. The CDR3 extends over 14 amino acids. Looked up from germline, CDR1 is ENHRY and CDR2 is SYGVKD. DNA of the CDR3: TGTGCCATCAGTGCCCCGACTAGCACCCATGAGCAGTTCTTC. It yields the protein CAISAPTSTHEQFF.

V gene TRBV20-1 combines with J gene TRBJ1-2, with 8 positions matching TRBD1. V gave up 8 bases and J gave up 1 base; unmatched junction bases: 3. This CDR3 region has 12 residues. CDR1 is DFQATT and CDR2 is SNEGSKA in the germline V gene (reference sequence). The CDR3 DNA is TGCAGTAGTACAGGGGGTAACTATGGCTACACCTTC. Translating gives CSSTGGNYGYTF.

This chain connects TRBV28 to TRBJ1-5; D is uncertain. Trimming took 3 bases from V and 8 from J, leaving 11 bases between them. There are 13 residues in the CDR3. Germline loops: CDR1 MDHEN, CDR2 SYDVKM. DNA for the CDR3: TGTGCCAGCAGTTTTAGCAGATGGGAGCCCCAGCATTTT. Protein sequence: CASSFSRWEPQHF.

The chain uses TRBV5-1 and TRBJ2-1; 7 nucleotides align to TRBD1. Losses at the gene ends were 2 bases for V and 5 bases for J; bases not matched to a gene: 4. Germline lookup yields CDR1 SGHRS and CDR2 YFSETQ. This CDR3 comprises 14 residues. The CDR3 loop reads CASSFGTDNNEQFF. CDR3 bases: TGCGCCAGCAGCTTCGGGACAGATAACAATGAGCAGTTCTTC. Combining the CDR3 with reference TRBV5-1 and TRBJ2-1 gives the whole variable domain KAGVTQTPRYLIKTRGQQVTLSCSPISGHRSVSWYQQTPGQGLQFLFEYFSETQRNKGNFPGRFSGRQFSNSRSEMNVSTLELGDSALYLCASSFGTDNNEQFFGPGTRLTVL.

CDR3 loop: CASREERGPLHF. CDR3 nucleotides: TGTGCCAGCCGGGAAGAGAGGGGACCCCTCCACTTT. The chain employs TRBV7-3 and TRBJ1-6; TRBD1 is a possible D gene (5 bases). Germline assignment: CDR1 SGHTA and CDR2 FQGTGA. Trimming pared 8 bases from V and 12 bases from J, leaving 14 bases between. This CDR3 has 12 residues.

The chain carries TRBV20-1 and TRBJ1-3, with a possible D match to TRBD1 (6 bases). CDR3 size: 17 residues. Germline values: CDR1 DFQATT, CDR2 SNEGSKA (reference sequence). Trimming left V 5 bases short and J 1 base short, with 21 bases between. CDR3 residues: CSARRGPGAYSGNTIYF. The CDR3 nucleotides are TGCAGTGCTCGAAGAGGGCCGGGGGCATATTCTGGAAACACCATATATTTT.

The chain joins TRBV2 to TRBJ2-7; D might be TRBD1 or TRBD2, each matching 5 bases. This CDR3 has 15 amino acids. Germline V gene data show CDR1 as SNHLY and CDR2 as FYNNEI. CDR3 sequence: CATTRGLRLVGEQYF. CDR3 nucleotide sequence: TGTGCTACCACTAGGGGCCTCCGGCTGGTAGGCGAGCAGTACTTC.

V gene TRBV18 combines with J gene TRBJ2-7, with D possibly being TRBD2 (6 bases). CDR1 and CDR2 from the germline V gene are KGHSH and LQKENI. Trimming removed 2 bases from V and 5 bases from J, with 16 bases in between. This CDR3 is built from 15 residues. CDR3: CASSPGIVGGDEQYF. CDR3 coding DNA: TGTGCCAGCTCACCAGGGATCGTTGGCGGGGACGAGCAGTACTTC.

The genes are TRBV6-2 or TRBV6-3 and TRBJ1-4; possible D gene TRBD1, 6 bases. The V end was cut by 4 bases, the J end by 7 bases, with 10 bases between. The CDR3 spans 13 residues. Germline-derived CDR1 and CDR2 are MNHEY and SVGEGT. CDR3 protein: CASSSGQIEKLFF. The DNA of the CDR3 is TGTGCCAGCAGTTCCGGACAGATTGAAAAACTGTTTTTT.

In its sample, this clonotype was seen once. The chain carries TRBV20-1 and TRBJ1-2; no definite D call. V lost 1 base and J lost 8, with 11 bases in between. This CDR3 is 12 amino acids long. The V gene's germline CDR1 is DFQATT and CDR2 SNEGSKA (reference sequence). DNA for the CDR3: TGCAGTGCTAGAGTTGCGGGCTACGGCTACACCTTC. Translation gives CSARVAGYGYTF.

The chain couples TRBV6-2 or TRBV6-3 to TRBJ1-1, with 7 bases that match TRBD1. This CDR3 is built from 15 residues. Germline V gene data show CDR1 as MNHEY and CDR2 as SVGEGT. V dropped 7 bases and J dropped 2; count of bases not matched to a gene: 10. The CDR3, as DNA: TGTGCCAGCACACCGACGGGACAGTACAACACTGAAGCTTTCTTT. This gives the protein CASTPTGQYNTEAFF.

This chain joins TRBV20-1 and TRBJ1-5; a weak D match, TRBD1 (6 bases). V was cut by 6 bases and J by 8 bases, with 14 bases left in between. CDR3 size: 12 residues. Germline V gene lookup returns CDR1 DFQATT and CDR2 SNEGSKA (reference sequence). CDR3 protein: CSAQDSGEPQHF. The CDR3 nucleotides read TGCAGTGCCCAGGATTCAGGGGAGCCCCAGCATTTT.

This rearrangement joins TRBV4-1 to TRBJ1-4; 8 nucleotides align to TRBD1. Germline loops: CDR1 MGHRA, CDR2 YSYEKL. V was pared by 0 bases and J by 3 bases, with 0 bases of the junction left unmatched. The CDR3 contains 15 residues. CDR3 in amino acids: CASSQEDRANEKLFF. DNA for the CDR3: TGCGCCAGCAGCCAAGAGGACAGGGCTAATGAAAAACTGTTTTTT.

The chain has TRBV6-5 and TRBJ2-7; tentatively, D is TRBD1 (6 bases). V lost 6 bases and J lost 11, with 17 bases in between. CDR3 length equals 12 residues. Germline V CDR1 and CDR2: MNHEY, SVGAGI. CDR3 loop: CASSRFRDMEYF. CDR3 sequence (DNA): TGTGCCAGCAGCCGCTTTCGGGACATGGAGTACTTC.

This chain connects TRBV4-3 to TRBJ1-1; D remains ambiguous. CDR1 and CDR2 (germline): LGHNA, YSLEER. V gave up 1 base and J gave up 4 bases, with 7 bases separating them. The CDR3 length is 13 residues. Here the CDR3 reads CASSQVRTTEAFF. As DNA, the CDR3 is TGCGCCAGCAGCCAAGTTCGGACCACTGAAGCTTTCTTT.

The chain combines TRBV7-9 with TRBJ2-4; 8 bases line up with TRBD1. CDR3 length: 15 residues. Germline trimming cut 5 bases from V and 1 base from J; bases unmatched to any gene: 4. The germline CDR1 and CDR2 sequences are SEHNR and FQNEAQ (reference sequence). The CDR3 DNA sequence: TGTGCCAGCAGCCAGGGGGCAAGGGCCAAAAACATTCAGTACTTC. This sequence encodes CASSQGARAKNIQYF.